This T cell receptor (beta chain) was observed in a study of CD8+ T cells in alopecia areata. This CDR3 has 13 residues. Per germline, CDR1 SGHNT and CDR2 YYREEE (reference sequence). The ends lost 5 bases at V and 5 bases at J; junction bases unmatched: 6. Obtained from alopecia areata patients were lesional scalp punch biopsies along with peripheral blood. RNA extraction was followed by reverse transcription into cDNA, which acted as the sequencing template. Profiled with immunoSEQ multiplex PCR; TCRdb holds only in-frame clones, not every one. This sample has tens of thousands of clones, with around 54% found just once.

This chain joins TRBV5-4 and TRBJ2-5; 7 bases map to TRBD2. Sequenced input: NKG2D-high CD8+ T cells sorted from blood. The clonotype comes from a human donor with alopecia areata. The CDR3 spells CASSPREGETQYF. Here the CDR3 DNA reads TGTGCCAGCAGTCCCAGGGAGGGGGAGACCCAGTACTTC.